The 2 T cell receptor beta chains below come from one sample, sequenced in a study of Ad26.COV2.S vaccination and SARS-CoV-2 variants (dated by TCRdb to the early 2020s). Per the publication, the treatment or condition label means: over 15 received Ad26.COV2.S at low or high dose, single or two shots; roughly 5 received placebo; per-sample allocation not given. For vaccine and placebo recipients, the sequenced repertoires came from samples collected on day 63 after the first injection. The library was produced with the immunoSEQ multiplex PCR assay. TCRdb stores this immuneACCESS table with in-frame sequences only. Part of the clones is absent; in the studies checked, under half of the shortfall reflects unresolved V genes, and no reason is known for the rest. The sample yields some 320,000 clones; about 82% were counted once. The ten largest clones capture more than 1.5% of the sample. The source material was peripheral blood, sampled in a trial of Ad26.COV2.S vaccine versus placebo. These receptor sequences come from a person between 18 and 60 years old who received the Ad26.COV2.S COVID-19 vaccine or a placebo.

The chain employs TRBV19 and TRBJ1-2; 8 positions agree with TRBD1. The length of the CDR3 is 17 residues. The germline CDR1 and CDR2 sequences are LNHDA and SQIVND (reference sequence). Losses at the gene ends were 9 bases for V and 4 bases for J; bases not matched to a gene: 19. The DNA for the CDR3 is TGTGCCAGCGCAGACTCCTACTCAGGGGGCGGTGGCTATGGCTACACCTTC. As protein: CASADSYSGGGGYGYTF.

This clone was counted only a few times. This chain links TRBV6-4 with TRBJ2-1, with 9 bases matching TRBD2. The CDR3 is made up of 16 amino acids. From germline, CDR1 is MRHNA and CDR2 SNTAGT. Trimming cost V 0 bases and J 6 bases; bases outside gene matches: 6. CDR3 sequence (DNA): TGTGCCAGCAGTGACTCGGGCGGGGGGGTATTCAATGAGCAGTTCTTC. Protein product: CASSDSGGGVFNEQFF.